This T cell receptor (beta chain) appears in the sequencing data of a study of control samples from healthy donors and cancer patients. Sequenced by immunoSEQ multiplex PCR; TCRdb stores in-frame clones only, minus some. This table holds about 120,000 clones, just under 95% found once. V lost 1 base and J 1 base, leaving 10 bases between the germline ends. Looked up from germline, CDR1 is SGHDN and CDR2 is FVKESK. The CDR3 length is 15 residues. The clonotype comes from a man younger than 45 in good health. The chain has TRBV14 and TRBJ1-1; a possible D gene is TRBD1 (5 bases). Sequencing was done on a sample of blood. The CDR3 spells CASSQAGRGNTEAFF. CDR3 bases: TGTGCCAGCAGCCAAGCAGGGAGAGGGAACACTGAAGCTTTCTTT.